The 27 T cell receptor beta chains in this list originate from one sample, sequenced in a study of cytomegalovirus exposure and HLA in healthy donors (dated by TCRdb to about 2017). The receptor library was made with the immunoSEQ multiplex PCR assay. This immuneACCESS table, as held by TCRdb, lists in-frame sequences with V and J called but not all clones. Of the missing ones, under half trace to an unresolved V gene in checked studies; the others have no known cause. The sample records 100,000 to 120,000 clones, 89% of which are singletons. Around 2% of the sample lies in the top ten. The sequenced sample was PBMCs. These receptors were collected from a woman younger than 35 in good health and CMV-seronegative.

J is TRBJ1-1 and V is TRBV5-1; D is perhaps TRBD1 (5 bases). The ends were cut back, 0 bases at V and 5 bases at J, with 8 bases in the middle. This CDR3 is 13 amino acids long. Germline lookup yields CDR1 SGHRS and CDR2 YFSETQ. The CDR3 is CASSLAGRTEAFF. In DNA form, the CDR3 reads TGCGCCAGCAGCTTGGCAGGGAGGACTGAAGCTTTCTTT.

This chain uses TRBV5-1 with TRBJ1-4; the match to TRBD1 covers 7 bases. V lost 3 bases to trimming and J lost 4 bases; unmatched junction nucleotides: 6. CDR1 and CDR2 (germline): SGHRS, YFSETQ. The CDR3 sequence is 15 residues long. This CDR3 reads CASSSGTELNEKLFF. The CDR3 bases are TGCGCCAGCAGCTCCGGGACAGAACTTAATGAAAAACTGTTTTTT.

The chain recombines TRBV19 with TRBJ2-1; TRBD1 agrees at 11 bases. V was pared by 4 bases and J by 8 bases, with 7 bases of the junction left unmatched. Germline values: CDR1 LNHDA, CDR2 SQIVND (reference sequence). There are 15 residues in the CDR3. The CDR3 is CASSRTGGVLDEQFF. The CDR3 coding sequence is TGTGCCAGTAGTAGGACAGGGGGCGTTTTGGATGAGCAGTTCTTC.

V usage is TRBV6-1 and J usage is TRBJ1-5; D may be TRBD1 (6 bases). The V gene lost 11 bases and the J gene lost 6 bases, with 8 bases spanning the gap. Germline V gene lookup returns CDR1 MNHNS and CDR2 SASEGT. The CDR3 has 10 amino acids. Here the CDR3 reads CAAGAQPQHF. The CDR3 DNA reads as TGTGCCGCGGGGGCTCAGCCCCAGCATTTT.

V usage is TRBV2 and J usage is TRBJ2-6; 14 bases are shared with TRBD2. V lost 2 bases and J lost 0; bases outside the gene matches: 6. The CDR3 length is 20 residues. Germline-derived CDR1 and CDR2 are SNHLY and FYNNEI. The CDR3 sequence: CASSERLAGGISSGANVLTF. CDR3 coding DNA: TGTGCCAGCAGTGAACGACTAGCGGGGGGGATTAGCTCTGGGGCCAACGTCCTGACTTTC.

This clone was detected a few times. The genes are TRBV10-2 and TRBJ2-7; no definite D call. Trimming cost V 3 bases and J 3 bases, with 6 bases left between them. The V gene's germline CDR1 is WSHSY and CDR2 SAAADI. The CDR3 has 12 residues. The CDR3: CASSEGGYEQYF. The CDR3 DNA sequence: TGCGCCAGCAGTGAAGGCGGCTACGAGCAGTACTTC.

The rearrangement uses TRBV27 and TRBJ1-1; 8 nucleotides line up with TRBD1. After removal of 7 bases from V and 1 base from J, the junction contained 8 bases not matched to a gene. Germline V CDR1 and CDR2: MNHEY, SMNVEV (reference sequence). CDR3 length equals 15 residues. CDR3 DNA sequence: TGTGCCAGCATTAGTCCCGGGACAGGGAACACTGAAGCTTTCTTT. This codes for CASISPGTGNTEAFF.

The gene calls are TRBV9 and TRBJ1-1; D is possibly TRBD1 (5 bases). There are 13 residues in the CDR3. Germline V gene data show CDR1 as SGDLS and CDR2 as YYNGEE. V gave up 4 bases and J gave up 5 bases, with 12 bases separating them. As DNA, the CDR3 is TGTGCCAGCAGCCAAGGGGTTCGGACTGAAGCTTTCTTT. Translation: CASSQGVRTEAFF.

J is TRBJ2-5 and V is TRBV10-2; tentatively, D is TRBD2 (6 bases). V gave up 8 bases and J gave up 3 bases, with 16 bases separating them. Germline CDR1 WSHSY, CDR2 SAAADI. This CDR3 has 14 residues. CDR3 protein: CASSKMRGKETQYF. The CDR3 nucleotides are TGCGCCAGCTCCAAAATGCGGGGCAAAGAGACCCAGTACTTC.

The V gene is TRBV2, the J gene TRBJ2-7; weak D call: TRBD2 (5 bases). V was cut by 0 bases and J by 3 bases, with 12 bases left in between. Germline V gene sequence: CDR1 SNHLY, CDR2 FYNNEI. The CDR3 length is 15 residues. The DNA of the CDR3 is TGTGCCAGCAGTGAAGCCGGAGCGGCGAGCTACGAGCAGTACTTC. Translating gives CASSEAGAASYEQYF.

The chain employs TRBV7-6 and TRBJ2-1; 7 bases are shared with TRBD2. The CDR3 consists of 17 residues. Germline V gives CDR1 SGHVS, CDR2 FNYEAQ. The junction had 12 bases not matched to a gene; V was cut back by 0 bases and J by 7 bases. CDR3 sequence: CASSLAIPGGLRNEQFF. CDR3 sequence (DNA): TGTGCCAGCAGCTTAGCGATCCCGGGGGGTCTGAGGAATGAGCAGTTCTTC.

The chain uses TRBV6-6 and TRBJ1-1, with D maybe TRBD1 (6 bases). The CDR3 runs to 15 residues. V gave up 0 bases and J gave up 1 base, with 9 bases separating them. From germline, CDR1 is MNHNY and CDR2 SVGAGI (reference sequence). In nucleotides, the CDR3 is TGTGCCAGCAGTTACTCGGCGACAGGGAACACTGAAGCTTTCTTT. This translates into CASSYSATGNTEAFF.

Notes on this clone: The conserved phenylalanine or tryptophan normally closing the CDR3 is absent here, so this likely arose from a read error. CDR3 amino acids: CASSEGENTEAFS. DNA for the CDR3: TGTGCCAGCAGTGAGGGCGAGAACACTGAAGCTTTCTCT. The J gene is TRBJ1-1, the V gene TRBV2; no reliable D call. Trimming removed 3 bases from V and 1 base from J, with 6 bases in between. Germline V CDR1 and CDR2: SNHLY, FYNNEI. CDR3 length: 13 amino acids.

The rearrangement joins TRBV30 to TRBJ1-5, with 10 bases matching TRBD1. Per germline, CDR1 GTSNPN and CDR2 SVGIG (reference sequence). There are 14 residues in the CDR3. J was trimmed by 2 bases and V by 3 bases; bases with no gene match: 1. The CDR3 nucleotides read TGTGCCTGGAGCGGGACAGGGGGCAATCAGCCCCAGCATTTT. It specifies CAWSGTGGNQPQHF.

The chain links TRBV7-3 to TRBJ2-2; a weak D match, TRBD1 (6 bases). The CDR3 is 13 amino acids. Trimming pared 5 bases from V and 6 bases from J, leaving 10 bases between. Germline CDR1 is SGHTA and CDR2 is FQGTGA. The CDR3 loop is CASSQGFAGELFF. The DNA of the CDR3 is TGTGCCAGCAGCCAGGGGTTTGCCGGGGAGCTGTTTTTT.

This sequence joins TRBV7-3 and TRBJ1-1, with D maybe TRBD1 (6 bases). The germline V gene encodes CDR1 SGHTA and CDR2 FQGTGA. The V and J ends lost 6 bases and 8 bases respectively, with 19 bases between them. CDR3 length: 14 amino acids. The CDR3 here is CASSLSKGTPEAFF. The CDR3, as DNA: TGTGCCAGCAGTCTTTCAAAGGGGACACCAGAAGCTTTCTTT.

V is TRBV2 and J is TRBJ2-1, with 8 bases identical to TRBD1. The length of the CDR3 is 15 residues. Germline loops: CDR1 SNHLY, CDR2 FYNNEI. V lost 9 bases, J lost 0 bases, and 7 bases stayed unmatched. The CDR3 DNA reads as TGTGCCAGTAACCCCGACAGGGGCTCCTACAATGAGCAGTTCTTC. It translates to CASNPDRGSYNEQFF.

The rearrangement joins TRBV11-2 to TRBJ2-7; 11 nucleotides agree with TRBD2. Germline CDR1 and CDR2: SGHAT and FQNNGV. V gave up 2 bases and J gave up 6 bases; unmatched junction bases: 9. The CDR3 is made up of 16 amino acids. The CDR3 coding sequence is TGTGCCAGCAGCTTATCGCGCCTAGCGGGAGGCCCCGAGCAGTACTTC. Protein sequence: CASSLSRLAGGPEQYF.

The rearrangement links TRBV4-3 to TRBJ2-2; 7 positions match TRBD2. Germline CDR1 reads LGHNA; CDR2 reads YSLEER. J gave up 9 bases and V 4 bases, and 5 bases lay outside the gene matches. This CDR3 contains 13 residues. Written as DNA, the CDR3 is TGCGCCAGCAGCCTTGGGACTATGAGGGAGCTGTTTTTT. Its protein is CASSLGTMRELFF.

CDR3 region: CSVEGIEPGQGWGYGYTF. The CDR3 coding sequence is TGCAGCGTTGAAGGGATAGAACCGGGACAGGGATGGGGCTATGGCTACACCTTC. This chain links TRBV29-1 with TRBJ1-2; 9 bases fit TRBD1. The junction had 16 bases not matched to a gene; V was cut back by 1 base and J by 4 bases. In germline, CDR1 is SQVTM, CDR2 ANQGSEA. The CDR3 covers 18 residues.

This clone appeared a single time. CDR3 in amino acids: CASIGGNTIYF. The CDR3 DNA reads TGTGCCAGTATCGGGGGAAACACCATATATTTT. V is TRBV7-9 and J is TRBJ1-3; D uncertain. The germline CDR1 and CDR2 sequences are SEHNR and FQNEAQ (reference sequence). V was trimmed by 9 bases and J by 4 bases, leaving 7 bases between them. The CDR3 spans 11 residues.

This clone was recorded only once. The chain uses TRBV27 and TRBJ2-1; maybe TRBD2 (7 bases). CDR1 and CDR2 (germline): MNHEY, SMNVEV (reference sequence). Trimming stripped 5 bases from V and 10 bases from J, with 21 bases between. CDR3 length: 15 residues. CDR3 coding DNA: TGTGCCAGCAGTAATGAGGGACGGGGGGCAGGGGAGCAGTTCTTC. It codes for CASSNEGRGAGEQFF.

The chain is built from TRBV11-2 and TRBJ2-1; maybe TRBD2 (5 bases). Germline V gene data show CDR1 as SGHAT and CDR2 as FQNNGV. Trimming removed 0 bases from V and 9 bases from J, with 6 bases in between. The CDR3 is made up of 12 amino acids. The CDR3 nucleotides read TGTGCCAGCAGCTTAGAGCGGGCTGAGCAGTTCTTC. This encodes CASSLERAEQFF.

DNA of the CDR3: TGTGCCAGCAGCTCCAGTCTAGCGGGAGGCTACAATGAGCAGTTCTTC. It specifies CASSSSLAGGYNEQFF. The V call is TRBV9, the J call TRBJ2-1; 11 bases are a match to TRBD2. Germline CDR1 and CDR2: SGDLS and YYNGEE. The CDR3 contains 16 residues. The V and J ends lost 4 bases and 3 bases, in that order; junction bases with no gene match: 6.

V and J are TRBV28 and TRBJ1-1, with TRBD1 matching over 7 bases. The CDR3 is made up of 14 amino acids. The germline V gene has CDR1 MDHEN and CDR2 SYDVKM. Unmatched junction bases numbered 10, after V lost 6 bases and J lost 6 bases. CDR3 DNA: TGTGCCAGCAGGACAATACAGGGGCGGGCTGAAGCTTTCTTT. Translation gives CASRTIQGRAEAFF.

The chain recombines TRBV4-2 with TRBJ2-1, with TRBD2 as a possible D gene (5 bases). Germline V gene data show CDR1 as LGHNA and CDR2 as YNFKEQ. The CDR3 is 17 residues long. V lost 0 bases and J lost 2, with 14 bases in between. The CDR3 is CASSQDLGSDPYNEQFF. In DNA form, the CDR3 reads TGTGCCAGCAGCCAAGATCTGGGGAGCGACCCCTACAATGAGCAGTTCTTC.

The CDR3 sequence is CASSQDIRPAGNTIYF. The CDR3 region has the DNA TGCGCCAGCAGCCAAGACATACGTCCAGCTGGAAACACCATATATTTT. The rearrangement links TRBV4-3 to TRBJ1-3; no definite D call. V was clipped by 0 bases and J by 2 bases, with 11 bases between them. Germline assignment: CDR1 LGHNA and CDR2 YSLEER. This CDR3 is 16 amino acids long.